What follows are 11 T cell receptor beta chains derived from one specimen sequenced in a study of cytomegalovirus exposure and HLA in healthy donors. 60 Vbeta and 13 Jbeta primers were used in PCR. Profiled with immunoSEQ multiplex PCR; TCRdb holds only in-frame clones, not every one. The repertoire holds tens of thousands of clones, with about four fifths as singletons. Sequencing used PBMCs. The receptors come from a woman in her 40s in good health and CMV-seropositive.

This rearrangement joins TRBV19 to TRBJ2-1; the D gene is possibly TRBD2 (5 bases). Per germline, CDR1 LNHDA and CDR2 SQIVND (reference sequence). Trimming took off 9 bases at V and 0 bases at J, with 12 bases between the two ends. CDR3 length equals 14 residues. The CDR3 spells CASKNRDSYNEQFF. CDR3 bases: TGTGCCAGCAAAAACCGGGACTCCTACAATGAGCAGTTCTTC.

This clone was found a few times. Because the CDR3's place on the DNA is in doubt, the DNA is left out and the CDR3 is given as listed by TCRdb. The chain recombines TRBV7-9 with TRBJ2-2; TRBD2, the table's D call, was not compared with the DNA. Germline CDR1 SEHNR, CDR2 FQNEAQ (reference sequence). The CDR3 numbers 18 amino acids, ends counted. The CDR3 protein is CASSLSGVARLRAGELFF.

This chain connects TRBV28 to TRBJ1-4, with D possibly being TRBD1 (5 bases). The V end lost 7 bases, the J end lost 0 bases, and 15 bases lay between the germline ends. Germline loops: CDR1 MDHEN, CDR2 SYDVKM. The CDR3 sequence is 16 residues long. CDR3 residues: CASTDRKVATNEKLFF. For the CDR3, the DNA is TGTGCCAGCACCGACAGAAAAGTGGCAACTAATGAAAAACTGTTTTTT.

The J gene is TRBJ2-7, the V gene TRBV6-6; D uncertain. V gave up 5 bases and J gave up 2 bases, with 7 bases separating them. Germline V CDR1 and CDR2: MNHNY, SVGAGI (reference sequence). The CDR3 is 12 amino acids. CDR3 DNA sequence: TGTGCCAGCAGTGAGGTTGCCTACGAGCAGTACTTC. Amino acids: CASSEVAYEQYF.

This chain links TRBV6-1 with TRBJ2-3; no firm D call. There are 15 residues in the CDR3. Germline V CDR1 and CDR2: MNHNS, SASEGT. The V end was cut by 4 bases, the J end by 2 bases, with 13 bases between. The CDR3 protein is CASSGSPLNTDTQYF. The CDR3 region has the DNA TGTGCCAGCAGTGGGAGCCCACTCAACACAGATACGCAGTATTTT.

J is TRBJ1-2 and V is TRBV7-9; 8 bases agree with TRBD1. The CDR3 runs to 16 residues. The J segment lost 8 bases and the V segment lost 5 bases, leaving 16 bases of the junction unmatched. Germline values: CDR1 SEHNR, CDR2 FQNEAQ (reference sequence). Here the CDR3 reads CASSRSGGQGIFGYTF. The CDR3 nucleotides read TGTGCCAGCAGCCGATCCGGTGGACAGGGTATTTTCGGCTACACCTTC.

V gene TRBV12-5 combines with J gene TRBJ2-5; 11 bases map to TRBD2. The germline gives CDR1 LGHNT, CDR2 FRNRAP. With 2 bases clipped from V and 0 bases from J, the junction kept 5 bases outside the gene matches. This CDR3 is built from 17 residues. CDR3 sequence reads: CASGLPTSGGHQETQYF. CDR3 nucleotide sequence: TGTGCTAGTGGTTTGCCAACTAGCGGGGGCCACCAAGAGACCCAGTACTTC.

This rearrangement joins TRBV15 to TRBJ2-3, with D possibly matching TRBD1 (5 bases). The CDR3 sequence is 15 residues long. The V gene lost 1 base and the J gene lost 4 bases, with 12 bases spanning the gap. Germline V CDR1 and CDR2: LNHNV, YYDKDF (reference sequence). As DNA, the CDR3 is TGTGCCACCAGCAGAGGTCCCAGGGCGGCAGATACGCAGTATTTT. Protein sequence: CATSRGPRAADTQYF.

The chain joins TRBV7-3 to TRBJ1-2; TRBD1 might be the D (5 bases). The CDR3 is 13 residues long. Germline CDR1 and CDR2: SGHTA and FQGTGA. V lost 2 bases to trimming and J lost 7 bases, with 11 bases between them. This CDR3 reads CASSLGRGTGYTF. The CDR3 coding sequence is TGTGCCAGCAGCTTAGGTAGGGGAACTGGCTACACCTTC.

This chain connects TRBV5-6 to TRBJ2-5, with TRBD1 matching over 7 bases. The CDR3 is made up of 16 amino acids. V was pared by 3 bases and J by 5 bases, with 13 bases of the junction left unmatched. Germline V gene sequence: CDR1 SGHDT, CDR2 YYEEEE. The CDR3 DNA sequence: TGTGCCAGCAGCTGGAAGACAGGGTCGATAACGGAGACCCAGTACTTC. It yields the protein CASSWKTGSITETQYF.

The V call is TRBV6-5, the J call TRBJ1-1; D remains unclear. Trimming removed 2 bases at V and 2 bases at J, with 6 bases between. This CDR3 comprises 13 residues. The germline CDR1 and CDR2 sequences are MNHEY and SVGAGI. DNA of the CDR3: TGTGCCAGCAGTTACCAGGTTAACACTGAAGCTTTCTTT. This gives the protein CASSYQVNTEAFF.